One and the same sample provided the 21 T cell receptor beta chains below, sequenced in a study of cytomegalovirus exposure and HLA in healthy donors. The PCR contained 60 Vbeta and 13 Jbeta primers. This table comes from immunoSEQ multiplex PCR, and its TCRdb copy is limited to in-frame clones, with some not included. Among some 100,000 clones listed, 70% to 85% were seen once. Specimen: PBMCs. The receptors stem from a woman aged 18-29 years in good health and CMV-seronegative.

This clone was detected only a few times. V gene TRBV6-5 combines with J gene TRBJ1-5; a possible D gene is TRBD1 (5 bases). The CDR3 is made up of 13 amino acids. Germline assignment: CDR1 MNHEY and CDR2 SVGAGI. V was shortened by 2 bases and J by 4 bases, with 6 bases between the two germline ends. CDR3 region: CASSYRGNQPQHF. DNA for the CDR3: TGTGCCAGCAGTTACAGGGGTAATCAGCCCCAGCATTTT.

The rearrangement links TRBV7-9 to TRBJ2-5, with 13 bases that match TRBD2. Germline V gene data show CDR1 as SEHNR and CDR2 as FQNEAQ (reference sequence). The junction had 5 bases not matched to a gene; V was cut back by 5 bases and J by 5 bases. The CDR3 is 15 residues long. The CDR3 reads CASSLTSGGAETQYF. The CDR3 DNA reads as TGTGCCAGCAGCCTAACTAGCGGGGGGGCCGAGACCCAGTACTTC.

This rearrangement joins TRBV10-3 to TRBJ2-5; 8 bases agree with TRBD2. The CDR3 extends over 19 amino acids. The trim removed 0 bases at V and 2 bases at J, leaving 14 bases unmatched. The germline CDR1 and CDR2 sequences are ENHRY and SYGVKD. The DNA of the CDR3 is TGTGCCATCAGTGAGTCTTCCCGGGGGGGAGACAGTGGACAAGAGACCCAGTACTTC. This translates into CAISESSRGGDSGQETQYF.

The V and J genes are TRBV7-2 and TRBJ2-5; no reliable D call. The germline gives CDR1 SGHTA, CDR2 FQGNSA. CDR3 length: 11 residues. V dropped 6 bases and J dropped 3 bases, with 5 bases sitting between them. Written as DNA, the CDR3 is TGTGCCAGCAGTCTTAAAGAGACCCAGTACTTC. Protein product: CASSLKETQYF.

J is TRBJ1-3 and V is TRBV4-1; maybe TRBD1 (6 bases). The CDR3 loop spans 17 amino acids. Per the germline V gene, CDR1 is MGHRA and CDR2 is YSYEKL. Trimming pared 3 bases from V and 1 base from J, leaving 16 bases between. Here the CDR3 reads CASSHPVRGGSGNTIYF. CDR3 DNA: TGCGCCAGCAGCCACCCTGTGAGAGGGGGATCTGGAAACACCATATATTTT.

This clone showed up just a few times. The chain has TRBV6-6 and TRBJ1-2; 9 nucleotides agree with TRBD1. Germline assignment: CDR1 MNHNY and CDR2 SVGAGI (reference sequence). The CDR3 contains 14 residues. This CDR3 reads CGIWTGVRNYGYTF. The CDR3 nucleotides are TGTGGGATTTGGACAGGGGTCCGGAACTATGGCTACACCTTC.

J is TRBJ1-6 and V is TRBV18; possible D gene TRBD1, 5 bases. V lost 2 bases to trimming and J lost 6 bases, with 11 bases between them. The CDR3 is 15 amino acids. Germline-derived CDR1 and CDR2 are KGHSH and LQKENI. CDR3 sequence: CASSPVGRANSPLHF. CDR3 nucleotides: TGTGCCAGCTCACCAGTTGGCAGGGCTAATTCACCCCTCCACTTT.

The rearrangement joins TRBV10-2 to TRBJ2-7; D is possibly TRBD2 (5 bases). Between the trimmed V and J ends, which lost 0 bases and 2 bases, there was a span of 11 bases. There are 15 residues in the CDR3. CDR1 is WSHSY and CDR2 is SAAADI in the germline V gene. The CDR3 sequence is CASSESISGTYEQYF. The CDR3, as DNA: TGCGCCAGCAGTGAGTCGATCAGCGGTACCTACGAGCAGTACTTC.

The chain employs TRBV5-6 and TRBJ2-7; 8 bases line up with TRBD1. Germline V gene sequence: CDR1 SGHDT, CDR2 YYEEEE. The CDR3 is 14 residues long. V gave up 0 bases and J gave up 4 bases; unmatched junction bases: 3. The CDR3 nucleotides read TGTGCCAGCAGCTTGGGGGGGACAGGTTACGAGCAGTACTTC. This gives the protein CASSLGGTGYEQYF. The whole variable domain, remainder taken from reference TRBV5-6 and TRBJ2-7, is DAGVTQSPTHLIKTRGQQVTLRCSPKSGHDTVSWYQQALGQGPQFIFQYYEEEERQRGNFPDRFSGHQFPNYSSELNVNALLLGDSALYLCASSLGGTGYEQYFGPGTRLTVT.

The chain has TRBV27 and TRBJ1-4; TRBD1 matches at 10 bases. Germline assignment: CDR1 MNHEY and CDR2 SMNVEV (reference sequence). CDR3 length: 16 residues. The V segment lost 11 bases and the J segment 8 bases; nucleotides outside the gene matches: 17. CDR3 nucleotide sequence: TGTGCCGGAACGGACAGGGGGAAGCTTGTCGGAGAAAAACTGTTTTTT. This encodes CAGTDRGKLVGEKLFF.

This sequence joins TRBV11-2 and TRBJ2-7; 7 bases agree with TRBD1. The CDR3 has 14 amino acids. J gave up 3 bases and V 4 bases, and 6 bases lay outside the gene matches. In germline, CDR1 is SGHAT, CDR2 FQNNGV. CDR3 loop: CASSSDRVDYEQYF. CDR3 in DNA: TGTGCCAGCAGCTCAGACAGGGTGGACTACGAGCAGTACTTC.

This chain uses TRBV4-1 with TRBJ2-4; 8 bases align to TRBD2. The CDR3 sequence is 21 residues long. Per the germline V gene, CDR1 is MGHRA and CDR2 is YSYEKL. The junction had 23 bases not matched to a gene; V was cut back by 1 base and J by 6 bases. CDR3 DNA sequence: TGCGCCAGCAGCCAAGGTCTTTTGTCGAGGCTAGCGGGCAGCCGGGGAAACATTCAGTACTTC. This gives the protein CASSQGLLSRLAGSRGNIQYF.

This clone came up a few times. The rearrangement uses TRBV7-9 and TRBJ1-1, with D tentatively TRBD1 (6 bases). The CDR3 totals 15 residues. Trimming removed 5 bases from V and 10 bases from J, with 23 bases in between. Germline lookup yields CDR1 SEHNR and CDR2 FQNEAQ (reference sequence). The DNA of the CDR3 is TGTGCCAGCAGCCAGCTTATGGGGGACAAAGCTGGAGCTTTCTTT. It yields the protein CASSQLMGDKAGAFF.

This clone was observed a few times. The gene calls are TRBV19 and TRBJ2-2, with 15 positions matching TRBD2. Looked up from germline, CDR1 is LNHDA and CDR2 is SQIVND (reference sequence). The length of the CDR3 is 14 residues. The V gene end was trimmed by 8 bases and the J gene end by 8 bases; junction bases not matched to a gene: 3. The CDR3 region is CASGLAGGKGELFF. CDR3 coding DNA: TGTGCCAGTGGACTAGCGGGAGGGAAGGGGGAGCTGTTTTTT.

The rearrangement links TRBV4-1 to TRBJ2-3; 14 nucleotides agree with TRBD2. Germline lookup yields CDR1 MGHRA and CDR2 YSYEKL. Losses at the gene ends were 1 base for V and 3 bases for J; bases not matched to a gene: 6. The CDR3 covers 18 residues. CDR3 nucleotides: TGCGCCAGCAGCCAAGGGACTAGCGGGAGGCTTTTTACAGATACGCAGTATTTT. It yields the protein CASSQGTSGRLFTDTQYF.

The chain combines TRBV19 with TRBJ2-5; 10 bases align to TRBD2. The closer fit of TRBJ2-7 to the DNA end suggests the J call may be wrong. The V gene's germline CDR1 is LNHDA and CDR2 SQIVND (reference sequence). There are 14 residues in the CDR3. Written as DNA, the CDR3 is TGTGCCAGTAGTGATCTAGCGGGAGTCGACGAGCAGTACTTC. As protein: CASSDLAGVDEQYF.

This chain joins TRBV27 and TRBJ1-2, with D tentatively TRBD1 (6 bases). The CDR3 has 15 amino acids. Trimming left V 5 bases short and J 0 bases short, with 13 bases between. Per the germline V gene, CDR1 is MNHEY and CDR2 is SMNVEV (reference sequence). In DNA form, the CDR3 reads TGTGCCAGCAGTCCACAGGGTCCAGCTAACTATGGCTACACCTTC. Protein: CASSPQGPANYGYTF.

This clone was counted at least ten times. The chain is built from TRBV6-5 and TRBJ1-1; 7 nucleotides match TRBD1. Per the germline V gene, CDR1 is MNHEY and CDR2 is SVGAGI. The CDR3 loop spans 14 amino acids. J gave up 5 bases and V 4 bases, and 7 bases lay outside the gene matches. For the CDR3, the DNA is TGTGCCAGCAGTTCTGAGGGGGCAAGAACTGAAGCTTTCTTT. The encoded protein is CASSSEGARTEAFF.

The CDR3 spells CASSLEGLIGVYEQYF. The DNA for the CDR3 is TGTGCCAGCAGCTTAGAAGGTTTGATCGGGGTTTACGAGCAGTACTTC. V is TRBV7-9 and J is TRBJ2-7; weak D call: TRBD2 (5 bases). Germline CDR1 reads SEHNR; CDR2 reads FQNEAQ (reference sequence). The CDR3 loop spans 16 amino acids. The V end was cut by 1 base, the J end by 4 bases, with 17 bases between.

In nucleotides, the CDR3 is TGTGCCAGCAGTTTTGCGGGAGATGAGACCCAGTACTTC. As protein: CASSFAGDETQYF. The chain combines TRBV28 with TRBJ2-5; 7 positions match TRBD2. J lost 5 bases, V lost 3 bases, and 3 bases had no gene match. The CDR3 sequence is 13 residues long. The germline V gene encodes CDR1 MDHEN and CDR2 SYDVKM.

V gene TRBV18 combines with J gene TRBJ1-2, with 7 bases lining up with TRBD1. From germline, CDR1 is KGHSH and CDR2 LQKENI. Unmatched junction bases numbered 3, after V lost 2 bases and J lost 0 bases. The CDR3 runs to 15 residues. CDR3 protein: CASSPTGAPNYGYTF. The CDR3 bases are TGTGCCAGCTCACCAACAGGGGCCCCTAACTATGGCTACACCTTC.